These 16 T cell receptor beta chains came from one sample sequenced in a study of regulatory T cells in long-lasting Graves disease. Sample time point: newly diagnosed GD, antithyroid drugs for less than 3 months. Making the TCR library involved RNA that had been extracted from PBMCs. Sequencing libraries for TCR beta were prepared with iRepertoire HTBI primers and Arm-PCR of CDR3 regions. From the multiplex PCR reads, TCRdb called clonotypes with MiXCR, one entry per CDR3 protein. The table has hundreds of thousands of distinct CDR3 sequences, about 13% seen once; the top ten hold under 10%. These data are also associated with another study on T cells in Graves' hyperthyroidism and ophthalmopathy.

This material consisted of peripheral blood mononuclear cells (PBMCs), taken at new diagnosis, from a patient treated with antithyroid drugs. The receptors were gathered from a man aged 25 to 40 with Graves disease.

Note on this clonotype: A much larger clone is a single base away; this may be a read error. This chain connects TRBV6-1 to TRBJ2-1, with 10 bases matching TRBD2. Germline-derived CDR1 and CDR2 are MNHNS and SASEGT. The ends lost 5 bases at V and 10 bases at J; junction bases unmatched: 11. The CDR3 contains 15 residues. The CDR3 spells CASSPAGTSAYEQFF. In nucleotides, the CDR3 is TGTGCCAGCAGTCCCGCCGGGACTAGCGCCTACGAGCAGTTCTTC.

There are many counts of this clonotype. This chain links TRBV9 with TRBJ2-3, with a weak D call TRBD2 (5 bases). The germline V gene encodes CDR1 SGDLS and CDR2 YYNGEE. Trimming removed 0 bases at V and 5 bases at J, with 10 bases between. This CDR3 region has 14 residues. The CDR3 reads CASSVELAKDTQYF. The CDR3 bases are TGTGCCAGCAGCGTAGAGCTAGCTAAAGATACGCAGTATTTT.

The chain carries TRBV5-5 and TRBJ2-4; D could derive from TRBD1 or TRBD2 (5 bases each). CDR1 SGHKS and CDR2 YYEKEE come from the germline V gene (reference sequence). V gave up 5 bases and J gave up 0 bases, with 18 bases separating them. The CDR3 runs to 17 residues. The CDR3 nucleotides are TGTGCCAGCAGTTTAGGTCCGGGACCGAGAGCCAAAAACATTCAGTACTTC. Translating it yields CASSLGPGPRAKNIQYF.

Comment on this clonotype: This could be a read error, since a much larger clone is one nucleotide away. The J gene is TRBJ2-5, the V gene TRBV29-1; D gene unclear. The CDR3 is 13 amino acids. Germline V gives CDR1 SQVTM, CDR2 ANQGSEA. V was clipped by 2 bases and J by 4 bases, with 11 bases between them. In nucleotides, the CDR3 is TGCAGCGTTGAAAGAGGAGCGCGAGAGACCCAGTACTTC. This sequence encodes CSVERGARETQYF.

This clonotype was counted at least ten times. V and J are TRBV9 and TRBJ2-2; D is possibly TRBD2 (6 bases). Germline assignment: CDR1 SGDLS and CDR2 YYNGEE. V gave up 0 bases and J gave up 4 bases, with 10 bases separating them. The CDR3 consists of 15 residues. The CDR3 DNA follows: TGTGCCAGCAGCGTAGAGGACTACCTCACCGGGGAGCTGTTTTTT. It encodes CASSVEDYLTGELFF.

The V call is TRBV20-1, the J call TRBJ1-5, with D possibly matching TRBD1 (6 bases). This CDR3 has 16 amino acids. The germline V and J ends were trimmed by 3 bases and 3 bases, with 18 bases remaining between them. Germline V gene data show CDR1 as DFQATT and CDR2 as SNEGSKA (reference sequence). This CDR3 is CSASKWRRGSNQPQHF. The CDR3 DNA reads TGCAGTGCTAGTAAGTGGAGGAGGGGGTCCAATCAGCCCCAGCATTTT.

This clonotype appeared many times. V gene TRBV5-1 combines with J gene TRBJ2-3; 7 bases are shared with TRBD2. The CDR3 length is 16 residues. Trimming cost V 3 bases and J 5 bases; bases outside gene matches: 12. Germline CDR1 reads SGHRS; CDR2 reads YFSETQ. Here the CDR3 DNA reads TGCGCCAGCAGCTGGGGTTTAGCGGGTCTTCAAGATACGCAGTATTTT. Translation: CASSWGLAGLQDTQYF.

The chain has TRBV18 and TRBJ2-3; 9 nucleotides agree with TRBD2. The trim removed 4 bases at V and 2 bases at J, leaving 10 bases unmatched. The germline V gene has CDR1 KGHSH and CDR2 LQKENI. The CDR3 length is 17 residues. CDR3 loop: CASSLRLADGFTDTQYF. The CDR3, as DNA: TGTGCCAGCTCACTTAGACTAGCGGACGGATTCACAGATACGCAGTATTTT.

There are many counts of this clonotype. This chain connects TRBV2 to TRBJ2-3; weak D call: TRBD2 (6 bases). The germline CDR1 and CDR2 sequences are SNHLY and FYNNEI. V lost 8 bases, J lost 2 bases, and 17 bases lay in between. The CDR3 runs to 15 residues. The CDR3: CASGREHTDTDTQYF. The CDR3 DNA sequence: TGTGCCAGCGGACGGGAGCATACTGACACAGATACGCAGTATTTT.

This clonotype showed up just a few times. The chain couples TRBV20-1 to TRBJ2-2; TRBD1 matches at 9 bases. Unmatched junction bases numbered 8, after V lost 4 bases and J lost 5 bases. Germline-derived CDR1 and CDR2 are DFQATT and SNEGSKA (reference sequence). The CDR3 contains 15 residues. The CDR3 coding sequence is TGCAGTGCTATAAGTCGGGACAGGGAAACCGGGGAGCTGTTTTTT. As protein: CSAISRDRETGELFF.

This chain uses TRBV4-1 with TRBJ1-3; perhaps TRBD1 as D (5 bases). With 0 bases removed from V and 3 bases from J, the gap between germline ends came to 15 bases. CDR1 is MGHRA and CDR2 is YSYEKL in the germline V gene. The CDR3 has 17 amino acids. CDR3 bases: TGCGCCAGCAGCCAAGAAATGATGCAGGGTGGTGGAAACACCATATATTTT. Its protein product is CASSQEMMQGGGNTIYF.

This clonotype appeared a few times. The V call is TRBV3-1, the J call TRBJ2-5; no clear D. CDR1 and CDR2 (germline): LGHDT, YNNKEL (reference sequence). This CDR3 comprises 16 residues. The V and J ends lost 6 bases and 1 base respectively, with 18 bases between them. CDR3 sequence: CASRAEVGSAQETQYF. CDR3 in DNA: TGTGCCAGCAGGGCCGAAGTGGGTAGTGCCCAAGAGACCCAGTACTTC.

Ten or more counts support this clonotype. This chain connects TRBV28 to TRBJ2-1; D might be TRBD1 or TRBD2, each matching 5 bases. Trimming took off 8 bases at V and 4 bases at J, with 15 bases between the two ends. Germline V gene data show CDR1 as MDHEN and CDR2 as SYDVKM. The CDR3 has 14 amino acids. CDR3 region: CASGLRDRYNEQFF. CDR3 bases: TGTGCCAGCGGGTTACGGGACCGATACAATGAGCAGTTCTTC.

This chain links TRBV5-1 with TRBJ2-5; a weak D match, TRBD2 (6 bases). The CDR3 has 15 amino acids. Germline loops: CDR1 SGHRS, CDR2 YFSETQ. V lost 2 bases and J 2 bases, leaving 13 bases between the germline ends. The CDR3 bases are TGCGCCAGCAGCTTCGGGGGTCCCTTGCAAGAGACCCAGTACTTC. This encodes CASSFGGPLQETQYF.

This clonotype was recorded at least ten times. The rearrangement uses TRBV7-2 and TRBJ2-7; D may be TRBD2 (5 bases). Germline V gene sequence: CDR1 SGHTA, CDR2 FQGNSA. Trimming took off 5 bases at V and 3 bases at J, with 14 bases between the two ends. The CDR3 consists of 14 residues. The chain's CDR3 is CASSPGSFIYEQYF. CDR3 nucleotides: TGTGCCAGCAGCCCGGGGTCATTCATCTACGAGCAGTACTTC.

The sample holds many counts of this clonotype. The rearrangement uses TRBV12-3 or TRBV12-4 and TRBJ2-3; 10 bases line up with TRBD2. This CDR3 region has 17 residues. With 6 bases clipped from V and 8 bases from J, the junction kept 17 bases outside the gene matches. Written as DNA, the CDR3 is TGTGCCAGCAGCCTTACGGGACTAGCGATAGAGGGGGGTACGCAGTATTTT. Its translation is CASSLTGLAIEGGTQYF.